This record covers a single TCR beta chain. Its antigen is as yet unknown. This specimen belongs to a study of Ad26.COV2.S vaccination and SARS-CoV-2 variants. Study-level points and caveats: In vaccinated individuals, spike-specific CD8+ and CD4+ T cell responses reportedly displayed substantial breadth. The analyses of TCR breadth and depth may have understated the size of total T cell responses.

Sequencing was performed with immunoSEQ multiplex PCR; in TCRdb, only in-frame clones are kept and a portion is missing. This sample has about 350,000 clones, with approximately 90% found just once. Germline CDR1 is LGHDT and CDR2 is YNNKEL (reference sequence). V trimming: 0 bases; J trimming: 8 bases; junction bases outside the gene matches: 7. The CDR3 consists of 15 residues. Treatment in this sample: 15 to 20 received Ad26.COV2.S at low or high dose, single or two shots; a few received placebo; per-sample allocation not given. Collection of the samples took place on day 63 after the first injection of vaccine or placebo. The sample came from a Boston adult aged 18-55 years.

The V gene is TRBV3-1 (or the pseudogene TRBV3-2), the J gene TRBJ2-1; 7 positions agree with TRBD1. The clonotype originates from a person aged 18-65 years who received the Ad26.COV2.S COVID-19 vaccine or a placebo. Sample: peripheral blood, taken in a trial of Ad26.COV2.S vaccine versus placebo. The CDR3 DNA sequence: TGTGCCAGCAGCCAAGAGAGACAGGGTAGCGATGAGCAGTTCTTC. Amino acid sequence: CASSQERQGSDEQFF.